Listed here are 2 T cell receptor beta chains from one sample, sequenced in a study of CD8+ T cells in alopecia areata. The sequencing template was cDNA reverse transcribed from extracted RNA. Data came from immunoSEQ multiplex PCR; TCRdb stores just in-frame clones and leaves some out. The repertoire holds roughly 46,000 clones, with roughly two thirds as singletons. Treatment specified: oral pan-JAK inhibitor, 5-10 mg twice daily. Material: CD8+ T cells sorted from blood, obtained at week 4, from a patient treated with tofacitinib. All receptors come from a human donor with alopecia areata.

The chain joins TRBV30 to TRBJ1-4; 7 positions match TRBD1. The CDR3 consists of 15 residues. V gave up 4 bases and J gave up 4 bases; unmatched junction bases: 9. CDR1 and CDR2 (germline): GTSNPN, SVGIG (reference sequence). CDR3 region: CAWTPWDSSNEKLFF. The CDR3 nucleotides are TGTGCCTGGACCCCTTGGGACAGCAGTAATGAAAAACTGTTTTTT.

This clone was recorded a few times. The J gene is TRBJ2-1, the V gene TRBV19; possibly TRBD2 for D (6 bases). This CDR3 contains 14 residues. The V gene lost 8 bases and the J gene lost 9 bases, with 20 bases spanning the gap. The germline CDR1 and CDR2 sequences are LNHDA and SQIVND (reference sequence). This CDR3 reads CASLGTPGPGEQFF. CDR3 sequence (DNA): TGTGCCAGTCTCGGGACTCCTGGACCTGGTGAGCAGTTCTTC.